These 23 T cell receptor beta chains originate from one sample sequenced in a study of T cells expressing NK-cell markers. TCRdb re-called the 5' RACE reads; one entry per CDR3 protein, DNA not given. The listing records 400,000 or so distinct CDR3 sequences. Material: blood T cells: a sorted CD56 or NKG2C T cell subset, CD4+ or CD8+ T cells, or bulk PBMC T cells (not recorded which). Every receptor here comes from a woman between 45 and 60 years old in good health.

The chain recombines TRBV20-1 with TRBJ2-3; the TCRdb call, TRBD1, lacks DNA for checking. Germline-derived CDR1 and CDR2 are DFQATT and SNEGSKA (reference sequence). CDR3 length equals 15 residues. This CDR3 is CSASVGDRGTDTQYF.

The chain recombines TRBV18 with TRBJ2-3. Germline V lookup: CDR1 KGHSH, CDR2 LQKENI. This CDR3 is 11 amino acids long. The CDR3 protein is CASSPSDTQYF.

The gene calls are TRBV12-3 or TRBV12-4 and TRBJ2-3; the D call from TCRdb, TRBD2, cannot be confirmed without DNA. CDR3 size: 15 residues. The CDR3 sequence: CASSLEVASGYAVFF.

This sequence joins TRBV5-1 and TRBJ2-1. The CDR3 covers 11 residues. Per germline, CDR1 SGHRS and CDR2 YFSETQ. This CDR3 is CASSSGLEQFF.

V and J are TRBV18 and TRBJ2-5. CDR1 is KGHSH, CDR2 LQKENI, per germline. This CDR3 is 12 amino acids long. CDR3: CASSPPQETQYF.

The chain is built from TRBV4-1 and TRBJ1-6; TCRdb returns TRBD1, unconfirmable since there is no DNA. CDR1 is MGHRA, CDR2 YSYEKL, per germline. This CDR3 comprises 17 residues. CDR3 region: CASSQGDRSSYNSPLHF.

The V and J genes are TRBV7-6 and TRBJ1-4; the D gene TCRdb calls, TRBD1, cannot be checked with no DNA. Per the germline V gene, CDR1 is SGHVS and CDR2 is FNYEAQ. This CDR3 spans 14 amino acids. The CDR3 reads CASSGRTTNEKLFF.

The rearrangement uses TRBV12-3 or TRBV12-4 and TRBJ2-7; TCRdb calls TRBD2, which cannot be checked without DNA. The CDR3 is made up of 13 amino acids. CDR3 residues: CASTRTSDGEQYF.

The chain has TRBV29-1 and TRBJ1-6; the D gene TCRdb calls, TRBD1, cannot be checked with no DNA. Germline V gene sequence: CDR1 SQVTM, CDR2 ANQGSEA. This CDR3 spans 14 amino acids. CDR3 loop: CSVGEGAQGSPLHF.

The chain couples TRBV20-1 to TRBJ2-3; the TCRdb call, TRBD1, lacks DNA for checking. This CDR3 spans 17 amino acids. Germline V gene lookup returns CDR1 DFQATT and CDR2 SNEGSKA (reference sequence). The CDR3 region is CSAREISRGPSTDTQYF.

The CDR3 reads CASSQVLASSLNTQYF. The rearrangement links TRBV14 to TRBJ2-3; there is no DNA to check the TCRdb D call of TRBD1. The CDR3 contains 16 residues. CDR1 is SGHDN, CDR2 FVKESK, per germline.

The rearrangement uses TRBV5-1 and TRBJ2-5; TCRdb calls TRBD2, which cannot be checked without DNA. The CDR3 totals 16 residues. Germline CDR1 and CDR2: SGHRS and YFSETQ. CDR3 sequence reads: CASSLGLAGGRETQYF.

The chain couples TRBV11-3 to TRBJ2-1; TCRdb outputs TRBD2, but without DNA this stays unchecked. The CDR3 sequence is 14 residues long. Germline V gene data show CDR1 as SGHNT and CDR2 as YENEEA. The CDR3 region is CASSFSSGYNEQFF.

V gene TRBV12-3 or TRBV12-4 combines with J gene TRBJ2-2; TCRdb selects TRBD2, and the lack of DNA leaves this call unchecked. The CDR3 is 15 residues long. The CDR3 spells CASSIAGGHTGELFF.

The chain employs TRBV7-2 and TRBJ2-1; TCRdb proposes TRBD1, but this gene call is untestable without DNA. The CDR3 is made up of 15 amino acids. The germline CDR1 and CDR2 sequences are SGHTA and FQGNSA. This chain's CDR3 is CASSLRTGIGNEQFF.

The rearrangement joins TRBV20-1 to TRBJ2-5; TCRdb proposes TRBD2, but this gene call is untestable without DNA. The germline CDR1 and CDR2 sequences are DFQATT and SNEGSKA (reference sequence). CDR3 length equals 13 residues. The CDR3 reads CSARLTSYGTQYF.

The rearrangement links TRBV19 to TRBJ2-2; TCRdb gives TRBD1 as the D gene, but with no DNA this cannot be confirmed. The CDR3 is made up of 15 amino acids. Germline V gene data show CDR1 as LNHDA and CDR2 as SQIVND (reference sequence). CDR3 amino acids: CASSSSGTAPGELFF.

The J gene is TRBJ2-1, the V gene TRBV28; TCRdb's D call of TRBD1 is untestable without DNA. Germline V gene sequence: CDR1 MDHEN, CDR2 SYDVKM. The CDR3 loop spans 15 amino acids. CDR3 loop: CASLTRDSLYNEQFF.

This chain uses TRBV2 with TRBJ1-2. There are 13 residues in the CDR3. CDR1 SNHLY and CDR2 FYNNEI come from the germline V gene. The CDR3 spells CASSEARFYGYTF.

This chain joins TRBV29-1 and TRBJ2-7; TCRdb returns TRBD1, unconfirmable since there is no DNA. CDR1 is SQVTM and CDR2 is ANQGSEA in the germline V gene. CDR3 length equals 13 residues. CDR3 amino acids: CSVDGTGMGEQYF.

CDR3 amino acids: CASSALAAPDTQYF. This chain links TRBV5-1 with TRBJ2-3; TCRdb reports TRBD2, a call that lacks DNA to check it against. Germline CDR1 SGHRS, CDR2 YFSETQ. The CDR3 is 14 amino acids.

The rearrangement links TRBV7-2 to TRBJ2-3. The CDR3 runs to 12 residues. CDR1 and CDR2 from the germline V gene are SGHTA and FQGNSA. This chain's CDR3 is CASSAGADTQYF.

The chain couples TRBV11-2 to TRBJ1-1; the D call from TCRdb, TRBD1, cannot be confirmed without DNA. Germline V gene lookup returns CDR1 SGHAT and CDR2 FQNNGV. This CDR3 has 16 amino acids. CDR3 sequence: CASRLGPGTANTEAFF.